What follows are 3 T cell receptor beta chains derived from one specimen sequenced in a study of CXCR3-negative and CXCR3-positive naive CD8 T cells. Libraries were UMI-labeled 5' RACE TRB cDNA. TCRdb reprocessed the 5' RACE reads; each CDR3 protein has one entry and no DNA is given. The table lists over 70,000 distinct CDR3 sequences. The sequencing input was naive CXCR3- CD8+ T cells from blood. Documented subset: CD45RO-CCR7+CD27+CD95- naive CD8+ T cells lacking CXCR3 (TNR3-). The receptors come from a human donor in good health. Some clones in this sample may be carry-over from other donors' samples.

J is TRBJ2-5 and V is TRBV28; TCRdb indicates TRBD1, and absent DNA this call remains unverified. This CDR3 spans 15 amino acids. The germline CDR1 and CDR2 sequences are MDHEN and SYDVKM. CDR3: CASSSLWTGIETQYF.

This sequence joins TRBV29-1 and TRBJ2-1; TCRdb returns TRBD2, unconfirmable since there is no DNA. Germline values: CDR1 SQVTM, CDR2 ANQGSEA. This CDR3 contains 12 residues. The CDR3 region is CSVVGGSNEQFF.

This clonotype is deemed medium-sized by its frequency. The chain is built from TRBV14 and TRBJ1-1; the TRBD1 assignment by TCRdb is unverifiable without DNA. This CDR3 is built from 15 residues. Germline CDR1 is SGHDN and CDR2 is FVKESK. CDR3 residues: CASSQDEGEIAEAFF.